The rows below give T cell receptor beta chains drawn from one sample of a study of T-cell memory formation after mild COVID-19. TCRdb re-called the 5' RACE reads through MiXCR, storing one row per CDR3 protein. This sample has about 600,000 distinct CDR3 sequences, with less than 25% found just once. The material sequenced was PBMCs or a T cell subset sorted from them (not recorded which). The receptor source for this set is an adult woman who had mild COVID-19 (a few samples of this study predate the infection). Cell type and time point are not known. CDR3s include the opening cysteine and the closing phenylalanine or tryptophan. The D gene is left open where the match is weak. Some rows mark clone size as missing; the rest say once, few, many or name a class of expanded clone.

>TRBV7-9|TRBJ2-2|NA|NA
CASRQGDGELFF
TGTGCCAGCAGGCAGGGAGACGGGGAGCTGTTTTTT
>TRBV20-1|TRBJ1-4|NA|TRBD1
CSAKQGVGEKLFF
TGCAGTGCGAAGCAGGGGGTGGGCGAAAAACTGTTTTTT
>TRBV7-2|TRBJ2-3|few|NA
CASSSGGLRTDTQYF
TGTGCCAGCAGCTCCGGGGGATTACGCACAGATACGCAGTATTTT
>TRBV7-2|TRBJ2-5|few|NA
CASSLARVSGGETQYF
TGTGCCAGCAGCTTAGCGCGAGTTTCTGGCGGAGAGACCCAGTACTTC
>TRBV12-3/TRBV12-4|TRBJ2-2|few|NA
CASTLALYTGELFF
TGTGCCAGTACTCTCGCCCTTTACACCGGGGAGCTGTTTTTT
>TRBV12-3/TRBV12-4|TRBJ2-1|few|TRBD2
CASSSGGGGEQFF
TGTGCCAGCAGTTCGGGCGGGGGAGGTGAGCAGTTCTTC
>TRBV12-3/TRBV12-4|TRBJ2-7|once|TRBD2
CASSLVATSGGAYEQYF
TGTGCCAGCAGTTTAGTGGCCACTAGCGGGGGGGCCTACGAGCAGTACTTC
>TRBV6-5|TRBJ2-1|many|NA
CASSPPSYNEQFF
TGTGCCAGCAGTCCCCCCAGCTACAATGAGCAGTTCTTC
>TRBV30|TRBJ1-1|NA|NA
CAWNKGGGRLTEAFF
TGTGCCTGGAACAAAGGGGGGGGGAGGTTGACTGAAGCTTTCTTT
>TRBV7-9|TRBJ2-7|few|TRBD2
CASSLNSGRFYEQYF
TGTGCCAGCAGCTTAAATAGCGGGAGATTCTACGAGCAGTACTTC
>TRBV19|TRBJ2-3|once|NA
CASSETGTDTQYF
TGTGCCAGTAGCGAGACAGGCACAGATACGCAGTATTTT
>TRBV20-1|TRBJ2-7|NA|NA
CSARDEGGPSSYEQYF
TGCAGTGCTAGAGATGAGGGTGGACCTAGCTCCTACGAGCAGTACTTC
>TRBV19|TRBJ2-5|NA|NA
CASSIVREETQYF
TGTGCCAGTAGTATAGTCAGGGAAGAGACCCAGTACTTC
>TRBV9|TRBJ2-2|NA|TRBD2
CASSWGLATTGELFF
TGTGCCAGCAGCTGGGGACTAGCCACTACCGGGGAGCTGTTTTTT
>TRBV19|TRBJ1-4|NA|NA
CASSISERPQLFF
TGTGCCAGTAGTATATCTGAACGGCCTCAACTGTTTTTT
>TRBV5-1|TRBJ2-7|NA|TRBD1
CASSSSGTGEQYF
TGCGCCAGCAGCTCCTCCGGGACAGGCGAGCAGTACTTC
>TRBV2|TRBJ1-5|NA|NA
CASSDWQGGPGQPQHF
TGTGCCAGCAGTGATTGGCAGGGCGGGCCCGGGCAGCCCCAGCATTTT
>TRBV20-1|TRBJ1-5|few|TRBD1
CSASLRDRGISGHF
TGCAGTGCTAGCCTCCGGGACAGGGGAATATCCGGGCATTTT
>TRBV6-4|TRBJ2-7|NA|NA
CASSVFSGGTYEQYF
TGTGCCAGCAGTGTATTCAGCGGAGGGACCTACGAGCAGTACTTC
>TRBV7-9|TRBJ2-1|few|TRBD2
CASSPLPAGGNYNEQFF
TGTGCCAGCAGCCCCCTCCCTGCGGGAGGGAACTACAATGAGCAGTTCTTC
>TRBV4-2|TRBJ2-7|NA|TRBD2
CASSQLAGTSYEQYF
TGTGCCAGCAGCCAATTAGCGGGAACCTCCTACGAGCAGTACTTC
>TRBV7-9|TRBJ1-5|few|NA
CASSLGLTGSNQPQHF
TGTGCCAGCAGCTTGGGCCTAACAGGGAGCAATCAGCCCCAGCATTTT
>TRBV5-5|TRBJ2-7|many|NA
CASSPGTTYEQYF
TGTGCCAGCAGCCCCGGGACAACCTACGAGCAGTACTTC
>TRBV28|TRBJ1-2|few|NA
CASCVDSLYGYTF
TGTGCCAGCTGCGTCGACAGTCTCTATGGCTACACCTTC
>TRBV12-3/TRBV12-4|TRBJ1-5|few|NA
CASTFAGNQPQHF
TGTGCCAGCACCTTTGCGGGCAATCAGCCCCAGCATTTT
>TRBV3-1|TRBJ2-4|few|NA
CASSRGQLLAKNIQYF
TGTGCCAGCAGCCGAGGTCAGCTACTAGCCAAAAACATTCAGTACTTC
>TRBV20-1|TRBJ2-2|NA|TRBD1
CRAARGQGNTGELFF
TGCAGAGCCGCGAGGGGGCAGGGCAACACCGGGGAGCTGTTTTTT
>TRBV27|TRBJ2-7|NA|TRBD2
CASSSPRAGVKKTYEQYF
TGTGCCAGCAGTTCCCCTAGAGCGGGGGTAAAAAAAACCTACGAGCAGTACTTC
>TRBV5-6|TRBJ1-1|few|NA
CASSLELYTEAFF
TGTGCCAGCAGCTTGGAACTTTACACTGAAGCTTTCTTT